This TCR beta chain emerged from a study of vaccination and CD4 T cells after COVID-19. Study-wide points: It was observed that, in convalescent patients, a median 86.3% of reactive clones arose only post-vaccination.

About this clonotype itself: Its antigen is unknown.

V shed 8 bases and J 0 bases; nucleotides not matched to a gene: 3. This CDR3 comprises 14 residues. CDR1 and CDR2 from the germline V gene are LNHDA and SQIVND (reference sequence). The Oncomine TCR Beta short-read assay sequenced DNA from cultured CD4+ T cells. Genomic DNA was taken out of cultured CD4+ T cells by extraction. In TCRdb, the PCR reads were re-called with MiXCR into one record per CDR3 protein. This sample has about 15,000 distinct CDR3 sequences; 48% occur once, and the top ten carry more than 13%. The treatment here: roughly ten-day PBMC culture with coronavirus spike peptide pools or control peptides (ViraFEST assay).

J is TRBJ2-2 and V is TRBV19; 7 bases map to TRBD1. The sequencing input was CD4+ T cells from blood, cultured in vitro. This clonotype originated in a human donor who had recovered from COVID-19. For the CDR3, the DNA is TGTGCCAGTCGGGACAGACCGAACACCGGGGAGCTGTTTTTT. It codes for CASRDRPNTGELFF.